The present entry profiles one T cell receptor beta chain with its context. The entry originates in a study of blood T cell repertoires in COVID-19. Study-level background: T cells, B-cell-depleted T cells, or PBMCs supplied cDNA or gDNA.

Clones were sequenced by immunoSEQ multiplex PCR, and TCRdb holds only the in-frame ones, with some missing. The table shows 220,000 or so clones, with around 84% occurring only once. The receptor's source is a woman between 35 and 50 years old who had recovered from COVID-19. The sample consisted of PBMCs or T cells enriched from blood (not recorded which).

The CDR3 region is CAWSVLPGQGSSPLHF. The CDR3 DNA reads as TGTGCCTGGAGTGTACTCCCGGGACAGGGTAGTTCACCCCTCCACTTT. The chain is built from TRBV30 and TRBJ1-6, with TRBD1 matching over 9 bases. Germline V CDR1 and CDR2: GTSNPN, SVGIG (reference sequence). Germline trimming cut 0 bases from V and 9 bases from J; bases unmatched to any gene: 9. The CDR3 has 16 residues.